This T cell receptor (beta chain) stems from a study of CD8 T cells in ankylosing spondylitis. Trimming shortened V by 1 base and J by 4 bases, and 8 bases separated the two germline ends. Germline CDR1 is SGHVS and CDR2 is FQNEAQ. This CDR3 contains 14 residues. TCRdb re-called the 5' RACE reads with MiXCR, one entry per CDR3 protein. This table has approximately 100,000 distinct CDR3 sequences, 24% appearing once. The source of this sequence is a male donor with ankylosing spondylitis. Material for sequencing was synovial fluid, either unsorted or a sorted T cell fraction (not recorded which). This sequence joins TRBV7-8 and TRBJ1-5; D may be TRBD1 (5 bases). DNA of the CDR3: TGTGCCAGCAGCTTAGAGGGGTGGAATCAGCCCCAGCATTTT. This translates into CASSLEGWNQPQHF.